These 32 T cell receptor beta chains were all obtained from the same sample, sequenced in a study of blood T cell repertoires in COVID-19. Only in-frame clones appear in the TCRdb table, and some are missing; sequencing was by immunoSEQ multiplex PCR. The sample consists of under 250,000 clones, 83% of them appearing once. Sequenced sample: peripheral blood. All receptors derive from a man aged 35 to 55 with active or convalescent COVID-19.

The V gene is TRBV3-1 (or the pseudogene TRBV3-2), the J gene TRBJ2-2; D is possibly TRBD2 (5 bases). The length of the CDR3 is 15 residues. Germline CDR1 reads LGHDT; CDR2 reads YNNKEL (reference sequence). The V and J ends lost 1 base and 3 bases respectively, with 9 bases between them. CDR3 DNA: TGTGCCAGCAGCCAAGGGCGGGCGGACACCGGGGAGCTGTTTTTT. Amino acids: CASSQGRADTGELFF.

The chain combines TRBV11-2 with TRBJ2-1; 12 nucleotides agree with TRBD2. The CDR3 consists of 16 residues. V lost 4 bases and J lost 7; bases outside the gene matches: 8. Germline V gene lookup returns CDR1 SGHAT and CDR2 FQNNGV. CDR3 sequence (DNA): TGTGCCAGCAGCTCCGTACTAGCGGGAGGATTAAATGAGCAGTTCTTC. The encoded protein is CASSSVLAGGLNEQFF.

The chain couples TRBV2 to TRBJ1-2; the D is unclear. V lost 7 bases to trimming and J lost 0 bases, with 12 bases between them. In germline, CDR1 is SNHLY, CDR2 FYNNEI. The CDR3 runs 14 residues. CDR3 loop: CASIFTYANYGYTF. The CDR3 region has the DNA TGTGCCAGCATCTTTACTTATGCTAACTATGGCTACACCTTC.

The rearrangement uses TRBV7-6 and TRBJ2-2; D might be TRBD2 (6 bases). CDR1 and CDR2 from the germline V gene are SGHVS and FNYEAQ. Trimming stripped 4 bases from V and 4 bases from J, with 10 bases between. The CDR3 loop spans 14 amino acids. The CDR3 nucleotides read TGTGCCAGCAGCTCGGAGGGTATCACCGGGGAGCTGTTTTTT. It codes for CASSSEGITGELFF.

V gene TRBV4-1 combines with J gene TRBJ1-2; no clear D. CDR1 and CDR2 (germline): MGHRA, YSYEKL. The CDR3 consists of 14 residues. V was trimmed by 0 bases and J by 4 bases, leaving 9 bases between them. For the CDR3, the DNA is TGCGCCAGCAGCCAAGAGATAACATTCTATGGCTACACCTTC. Amino acid sequence: CASSQEITFYGYTF.

The chain is built from TRBV3-1 (or the pseudogene TRBV3-2) and TRBJ2-5, with D possibly being TRBD2 (5 bases). V was cut by 6 bases and J by 7 bases, with 12 bases left in between. Germline V gene sequence: CDR1 LGHDT, CDR2 YNNKEL (reference sequence). The CDR3 spans 12 residues. In DNA form, the CDR3 reads TGTGCCAGCAGGGCCGGCCGGGGGACCCAGTACTTC. Protein sequence: CASRAGRGTQYF.

This sequence joins TRBV3-1 (or the pseudogene TRBV3-2) and TRBJ1-5; 9 bases match TRBD1. The V gene end was trimmed by 1 base and the J gene end by 5 bases; junction bases not matched to a gene: 6. The CDR3 covers 16 residues. Germline assignment: CDR1 LGHDT and CDR2 YNNKEL (reference sequence). CDR3 sequence: CASSQGRQGVDQPQHF. The DNA of the CDR3 is TGTGCCAGCAGCCAAGGAAGACAGGGGGTTGATCAGCCCCAGCATTTT.

The chain recombines TRBV18 with TRBJ2-7, with 10 bases fitting TRBD2. CDR1 KGHSH and CDR2 LQKENI come from the germline V gene. The CDR3 covers 14 residues. Germline trimming cut 5 bases from V and 5 bases from J; bases unmatched to any gene: 6. The CDR3 here is CASSIAGGLDEQYF. The DNA for the CDR3 is TGTGCCAGCTCAATAGCGGGGGGACTTGACGAGCAGTACTTC.

This clone appeared a few times. J is TRBJ1-2 and V is TRBV12-3 or TRBV12-4; D possibly corresponds to TRBD1 (6 bases). This CDR3 has 13 residues. V was clipped by 7 bases and J by 8 bases, with 17 bases between them. The CDR3 DNA follows: TGTGCCAGCACCCGGGGGGGCGGATGGGGCTACACCTTC. Amino acids: CASTRGGGWGYTF.

V usage is TRBV5-1 and J usage is TRBJ2-7, with 7 bases identical to TRBD1. The germline gives CDR1 SGHRS, CDR2 YFSETQ. The CDR3 is made up of 14 amino acids. V gave up 0 bases and J gave up 5 bases; unmatched junction bases: 5. The CDR3 here is CASSLATGYDEQYF. The CDR3 bases are TGCGCCAGCAGCTTGGCGACAGGGTACGACGAGCAGTACTTC. The entire variable domain, with the rest obtained from reference TRBV5-1 and TRBJ2-7, is as follows: KAGVTQTPRYLIKTRGQQVTLSCSPISGHRSVSWYQQTPGQGLQFLFEYFSETQRNKGNFPGRFSGRQFSNSRSEMNVSTLELGDSALYLCASSLATGYDEQYFGPGTRLTVT.

CDR3 loop: CASSEQTNTEAFF. CDR3 DNA sequence: TGTGCCAGCAGTGAACAGACGAACACTGAAGCTTTCTTT. The genes are TRBV6-4 and TRBJ1-1; D call uncertain. Trimming took 3 bases from V and 1 from J, leaving 6 bases between them. This CDR3 has 13 residues. Germline CDR1 is MRHNA and CDR2 is SNTAGT.

The chain recombines TRBV4-2 with TRBJ2-1; D is possibly TRBD2 (5 bases). V lost 0 bases, J lost 6 bases, and 15 bases lay in between. In germline, CDR1 is LGHNA, CDR2 YNFKEQ. The CDR3 has 16 amino acids. The CDR3 sequence is CASSQDSDRGGNEQFF. CDR3 nucleotides: TGTGCCAGCAGCCAAGATTCGGACCGGGGTGGCAATGAGCAGTTCTTC.

This clone has a single count. The chain joins TRBV4-1 to TRBJ2-4; D remains ambiguous. The V and J ends lost 0 bases and 0 bases respectively, with 15 bases between them. CDR1 MGHRA and CDR2 YSYEKL come from the germline V gene. The CDR3 has 18 amino acids. The CDR3 loop is CASSQEPTEYLAKNIQYF. Written as DNA, the CDR3 is TGCGCCAGCAGCCAAGAACCTACAGAGTATTTAGCCAAAAACATTCAGTACTTC.

V is TRBV19 and J is TRBJ1-1; a weak D match, TRBD1 (6 bases). Trimming left V 5 bases short and J 1 base short, with 8 bases between. Looked up from germline, CDR1 is LNHDA and CDR2 is SQIVND (reference sequence). The CDR3 runs to 13 residues. The CDR3 DNA reads as TGTGCCAGTAGTGGACAGTGGAACACTGAAGCTTTCTTT. Protein product: CASSGQWNTEAFF.

This rearrangement joins TRBV19 to TRBJ1-1, with 8 bases identical to TRBD1. This CDR3 region has 15 residues. J lost 0 bases, V lost 6 bases, and 6 bases had no gene match. Germline CDR1 LNHDA, CDR2 SQIVND (reference sequence). This CDR3 is CASRGQVLLNTEAFF. CDR3 nucleotides: TGTGCCAGTAGGGGACAGGTACTTTTGAACACTGAAGCTTTCTTT.

The DNA for the CDR3 is TGTGCCAGCAGCCACCGAGGGGGCACCATATATTTT. Translating it yields CASSHRGGTIYF. The chain employs TRBV3-1 (or the pseudogene TRBV3-2) and TRBJ1-3; weak D call: TRBD1 (6 bases). This CDR3 comprises 12 residues. Looked up from germline, CDR1 is LGHDT and CDR2 is YNNKEL (reference sequence). Trimming stripped 3 bases from V and 9 bases from J, with 9 bases between.

This chain uses TRBV19 with TRBJ1-1; D remains ambiguous. Trimming took 3 bases from V and 1 from J, leaving 6 bases between them. The CDR3 length is 13 residues. Germline CDR1 LNHDA, CDR2 SQIVND (reference sequence). The CDR3: CASSIWANTEAFF. Written as DNA, the CDR3 is TGTGCCAGTAGTATCTGGGCGAACACTGAAGCTTTCTTT.

The J gene is TRBJ1-1, the V gene TRBV28; D call uncertain. There are 9 residues in the CDR3. V gave up 10 bases and J gave up 4 bases, with 4 bases separating them. Germline V gene data show CDR1 as MDHEN and CDR2 as SYDVKM. The CDR3 spells CATSTEAFF. The CDR3, as DNA: TGTGCCACGTCCACTGAAGCTTTCTTT.

With regard to this clone: Other DNA sequences from this sample encode an identical CDR3 as well. The J gene is TRBJ2-7, the V gene TRBV7-9, with D possibly being TRBD1 (5 bases). Germline V gives CDR1 SEHNR, CDR2 FQNEAQ (reference sequence). The CDR3 runs 15 residues. Trimming cost V 0 bases and J 2 bases, with 11 bases left between them. The chain's CDR3 is CASSLADSPTYEQYF. As DNA, the CDR3 is TGTGCCAGCAGCTTAGCCGACAGTCCCACCTACGAGCAGTACTTC.

V gene TRBV24-1 combines with J gene TRBJ1-1; D remains ambiguous. Germline lookup yields CDR1 KGHDR and CDR2 SFDVKD. V dropped 1 base and J dropped 6 bases, with 5 bases sitting between them. The CDR3 sequence is 12 residues long. CDR3 amino acids: CATSDFRSEAFF. DNA for the CDR3: TGTGCCACCAGTGATTTTAGATCTGAAGCTTTCTTT.

The rearrangement joins TRBV5-4 to TRBJ2-4; D remains ambiguous. CDR3 length equals 14 residues. The V end lost 3 bases, the J end lost 6 bases, and 13 bases lay between the germline ends. CDR1 is SGHNT, CDR2 YYREEE, per germline (reference sequence). Here the CDR3 reads CASSSPLAGNIQYF. The CDR3, as DNA: TGTGCCAGCAGCTCTCCACTCGCCGGAAACATTCAGTACTTC.

The gene calls are TRBV24-1 and TRBJ1-5; 7 bases align to TRBD1. Germline V gives CDR1 KGHDR, CDR2 SFDVKD. The CDR3 spans 14 residues. Trimming removed 9 bases from V and 1 base from J; junction bases left unmatched: 5. This chain's CDR3 is CATAGDRSNQPQHF. CDR3 nucleotide sequence: TGTGCCACCGCAGGGGACAGAAGCAATCAGCCCCAGCATTTT.

The chain has TRBV19 and TRBJ1-4, with 7 bases fitting TRBD1. The CDR3 extends over 15 amino acids. V trimming: 4 bases; J trimming: 8 bases; junction bases outside the gene matches: 10. Germline V gene sequence: CDR1 LNHDA, CDR2 SQIVND (reference sequence). The CDR3 reads CASSRPGGGEEKLFF. The CDR3 DNA reads TGTGCCAGTAGTAGACCAGGGGGAGGCGAGGAAAAACTGTTTTTT.

The rearrangement uses TRBV6-1 and TRBJ2-2; 7 bases fit TRBD1. Looked up from germline, CDR1 is MNHNS and CDR2 is SASEGT. The CDR3 extends over 15 amino acids. With 5 bases clipped from V and 8 bases from J, the junction kept 11 bases outside the gene matches. In nucleotides, the CDR3 is TGTGCCAGCAGTCACCCGACAGGGCCCACGGGGGAGCTGTTTTTT. It specifies CASSHPTGPTGELFF.

The chain employs TRBV4-1 and TRBJ1-2; TRBD1 might be the D (6 bases). This CDR3 is built from 15 residues. Germline V gene data show CDR1 as MGHRA and CDR2 as YSYEKL. V gave up 3 bases and J gave up 6 bases, with 17 bases separating them. The CDR3 DNA is TGCGCCAGCAGCCATTCATTCGACAGGTATGATGGCTACACCTTC. It codes for CASSHSFDRYDGYTF.

The V gene is TRBV2, the J gene TRBJ1-1; D is perhaps TRBD1 (5 bases). The CDR3 runs 12 residues. CDR1 is SNHLY and CDR2 is FYNNEI in the germline V gene. The ends were cut back, 2 bases at V and 4 bases at J, with 5 bases in the middle. As DNA, the CDR3 is TGTGCCAGCAGTGAAAGGGGCACTGAAGCTTTCTTT. It translates to CASSERGTEAFF.

In its sample, this clone was seen a few times. V usage is TRBV30 and J usage is TRBJ1-1; D uncertain. The CDR3 is 13 amino acids. V was clipped by 7 bases and J by 0 bases, with 12 bases between them. Germline assignment: CDR1 GTSNPN and CDR2 SVGIG (reference sequence). CDR3 DNA: TGTGCCTTCGACATCGGCATGAACACTGAAGCTTTCTTT. Its protein product is CAFDIGMNTEAFF.

The chain has TRBV10-3 and TRBJ1-3; D is uncertain. Germline V lookup: CDR1 ENHRY, CDR2 SYGVKD. This CDR3 has 14 residues. V was clipped by 0 bases and J by 11 bases, with 14 bases between them. CDR3 DNA: TGTGCCATCAGTGAGTCAGGACGAGGGTACCCCATATATTTT. It translates to CAISESGRGYPIYF.

The CDR3 spells CAISPAPREKLFF. The DNA of the CDR3 is TGTGCCATCAGCCCCGCGCCTCGGGAAAAACTGTTTTTT. The rearrangement joins TRBV10-3 to TRBJ1-4; no firm D call. CDR3 size: 13 residues. Trimming pared 6 bases from V and 8 bases from J, leaving 13 bases between. The V gene's germline CDR1 is ENHRY and CDR2 SYGVKD.

The table lists this clone with a count of one. V gene TRBV5-6 combines with J gene TRBJ1-2, with 11 bases aligning to TRBD1. The CDR3 is made up of 16 amino acids. Germline assignment: CDR1 SGHDT and CDR2 YYEEEE. V shed 4 bases and J 3 bases; nucleotides not matched to a gene: 8. The DNA of the CDR3 is TGTGCCAGCAGCCGCTGGACAGGGGGCTTTGACTATGGCTACACCTTC. Translation: CASSRWTGGFDYGYTF.

The chain recombines TRBV25-1 with TRBJ2-1; D not certain. V gave up 0 bases and J gave up 10 bases, with 7 bases separating them. Germline CDR1 and CDR2: MGHDK and SYGVNS. This CDR3 contains 12 residues. In DNA form, the CDR3 reads TGTGCCAGCAGTGAATATGGGCAGGAGCAGTTCTTC. Encoded protein: CASSEYGQEQFF.

This clone was observed a handful of times. The genes are TRBV7-6 and TRBJ2-7; 11 bases fit TRBD2. This CDR3 contains 13 residues. Germline V gene data show CDR1 as SGHVS and CDR2 as FNYEAQ. The J segment lost 5 bases and the V segment lost 5 bases, leaving 2 bases of the junction unmatched. CDR3 coding DNA: TGTGCCAGCAGCAGACTAGCGGGAAACGAGCAGTACTTC. Its translation: CASSRLAGNEQYF.